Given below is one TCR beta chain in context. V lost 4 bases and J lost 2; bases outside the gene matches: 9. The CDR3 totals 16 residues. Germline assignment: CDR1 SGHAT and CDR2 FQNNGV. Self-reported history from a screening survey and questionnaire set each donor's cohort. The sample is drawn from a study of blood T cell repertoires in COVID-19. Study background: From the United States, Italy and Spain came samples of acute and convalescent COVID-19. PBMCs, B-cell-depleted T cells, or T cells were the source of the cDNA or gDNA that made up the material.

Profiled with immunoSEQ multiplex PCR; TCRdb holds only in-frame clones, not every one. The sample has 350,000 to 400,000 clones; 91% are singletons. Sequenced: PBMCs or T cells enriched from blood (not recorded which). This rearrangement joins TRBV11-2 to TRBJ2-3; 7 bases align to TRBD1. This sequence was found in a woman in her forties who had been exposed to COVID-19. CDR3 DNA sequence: TGTGCCAGCAGCTCAGTCGACAGGGCTTTCACAGATACGCAGTATTTT. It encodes CASSSVDRAFTDTQYF.